A selection of T cell receptor beta chains follows, all from one sample in a study of spatial heterogeneity in lung cancer. TCRdb re-analysed the 5' RACE reads in MiXCR, keeping a single row per CDR3 protein. This table has under 5,000 distinct CDR3 sequences, 35% to 45% appearing once. The sample in question was lung tumor tissue, obtained at surgery. These receptors all stem from a male donor with early-stage non-small cell lung cancer. Both conserved end residues are trimmed from each CDR3.

v_call: TRBV20-1
cdr3_aa: SARVGGNTEAF

v_call: TRBV29-1
cdr3_aa: SVDNDRQETQY

v_call: TRBV27
cdr3_aa: ASTGGGGGGGGLGTGEQY

v_call: TRBV6-1
cdr3_aa: ASSEHPRTHGYT

v_call: TRBV28
cdr3_aa: ASSFVTPKIYNEQF

v_call: TRBV18
cdr3_aa: ASSPRQGDYGYT

v_call: TRBV20-1
cdr3_aa: SARVASGGSDTQY

v_call: TRBV9
cdr3_aa: ASSVNYGYT

v_call: TRBV7-9
cdr3_aa: ASSSTGTRAYEQY

v_call: TRBV19
cdr3_aa: ASSIALAGYYNEQF

v_call: TRBV12-5
cdr3_aa: ASGLSTGPPTYEQY

v_call: TRBV12-3/TRBV12-4
cdr3_aa: ASSPRTGSYEQY

v_call: TRBV5-4
cdr3_aa: ASSLPTSFGETQY

v_call: TRBV5-1
cdr3_aa: ASSLRGQGTYEQY

v_call: TRBV19
cdr3_aa: ASRIGAGEQF

v_call: TRBV5-1
cdr3_aa: ASSPGTSSRDTGELF

v_call: TRBV4-1
cdr3_aa: ASSRRDSETQY

v_call: TRBV4-1
cdr3_aa: ASSQGLLSYEQY

v_call: TRBV24-1
cdr3_aa: ATSSGVPDTQY

v_call: TRBV4-1
cdr3_aa: ASSQERHRGGLTDTQY

v_call: TRBV7-9
cdr3_aa: ASSLGAGGPTDTQY

v_call: TRBV10-3
cdr3_aa: AISESTGTDTQY

v_call: TRBV10-2
cdr3_aa: ASSSAISTDTQY

v_call: TRBV2
cdr3_aa: ASSLTGKETQY

v_call: TRBV28
cdr3_aa: ASSFPRALSPLH

v_call: TRBV7-2
cdr3_aa: ASSFWTSNTGELF

v_call: TRBV12-3/TRBV12-4
cdr3_aa: ASSSMPGSPEAF